A selection of T cell receptor beta chains follows, all from one sample in a study of cytomegalovirus exposure and HLA in healthy donors. Clones were sequenced by immunoSEQ multiplex PCR, and TCRdb holds only the in-frame ones, with some missing. The sample has more than 65,000 clones, 76% seen once. What was sequenced was PBMCs. The source is a man aged 40-50 years in good health and CMV-seronegative. CDR3s include the opening cysteine and the closing phenylalanine or tryptophan. D genes are given only for firm matches. A clone size is listed for some rows: how often the clone was seen (once, few, many), or a class if it is expanded.

J	size	V	D	CDR3	DNA
TRBJ1-2	.	TRBV18	.	CASSPTRSNYGYTF	TGTGCCAGCTCACCGACTCGCTCTAACTATGGCTACACCTTC
TRBJ1-5	.	TRBV25-1	.	CASQGGQPQHF	TGTGCCAGCCAGGGAGGTCAGCCCCAGCATTTT
TRBJ1-1	.	TRBV9	.	CASSVDGDTEAFF	TGTGCCAGCAGCGTAGACGGGGATACTGAAGCTTTCTTT
TRBJ1-6	once	TRBV18	.	CASSPVVQSSYNSPLHF	TGTGCCAGCTCACCAGTGGTACAGAGCTCCTATAATTCACCCCTCCACTTT
TRBJ1-5	.	TRBV27	.	CASSLGGSNQPQHF	TGTGCCAGCAGTTTGGGGGGAAGCAATCAGCCCCAGCATTTT
TRBJ2-2	.	TRBV30	.	CAWSVQVGTGELFF	TGTGCCTGGAGTGTACAGGTGGGCACCGGGGAGCTGTTTTTT
TRBJ1-4	.	TRBV2	TRBD1	CASCGRGNEKLFF	TGTGCCAGCTGTGGCAGGGGGAATGAAAAACTGTTTTTT
TRBJ2-1	.	TRBV7-3	.	CASSLSALPTGNEQFF	TGTGCCAGCAGCCTCTCAGCGCTCCCGACGGGGAATGAGCAGTTCTTC
TRBJ2-1	once	TRBV7-9	TRBD1	CASPYREGTGVEQFF	TGTGCCAGCCCCTATAGGGAAGGGACAGGGGTTGAGCAGTTCTTC
TRBJ2-2	once	TRBV7-8	.	CASSRRSRGNTGELFF	TGTGCCAGCAGCCGACGGTCCCGGGGGAACACCGGGGAGCTGTTTTTT
TRBJ2-1	.	TRBV4-3	.	CASSQAGSVYNEQFF	TGCGCCAGCAGCCAAGCGGGGTCCGTCTACAATGAGCAGTTCTTC
TRBJ2-3	.	TRBV27	.	CASTRVGSTDTQYF	TGTGCCAGCACTCGGGTCGGTTCCACAGATACGCAGTATTTT
TRBJ1-3	.	TRBV6-1	.	CASSEWDFPLSGNTIYF	TGTGCCAGCAGTGAGTGGGACTTCCCGCTATCTGGAAACACCATATATTTT
TRBJ1-1	.	TRBV6-1	.	CASSQTLMNTEAFF	TGTGCCAGCAGCCAGACATTGATGAACACTGAAGCTTTCTTT
TRBJ2-5	.	TRBV7-3	.	CASSLSYQETQYF	TGTGCCAGCAGCTTATCCTACCAAGAGACCCAGTACTTC
TRBJ2-1	.	TRBV5-1	TRBD2	CASGRAGGPGGEQFF	TGCGCCAGCGGCCGAGCGGGGGGCCCGGGAGGTGAGCAGTTCTTC
TRBJ2-3	.	TRBV4-3	.	CASSQATRTDTQYF	TGCGCCAGCAGCCAAGCGACTCGCACAGATACGCAGTATTTT
TRBJ2-5	.	TRBV5-6	.	CASSLTRMGETQYF	TGTGCCAGCAGCCTGACTAGGATGGGAGAGACCCAGTACTTC
TRBJ1-1	few	TRBV10-3	.	CAISESKGYEAFF	TGTGCCATCAGTGAGTCGAAGGGGTACGAAGCTTTCTTT
TRBJ1-2	.	TRBV4-3	TRBD1	CASSPTGGGWDGYTF	TGCGCCAGCAGCCCCACAGGGGGTGGTTGGGATGGCTACACCTTC
TRBJ1-3	once	TRBV30	TRBD1	CAWRGQELNTIYF	TGTGCCTGGAGGGGACAGGAATTAAACACCATATATTTT
TRBJ2-7	.	TRBV7-2	.	CASSPQALLGEQYF	TGTGCCAGCAGCCCGCAGGCCCTCCTGGGCGAGCAGTACTTC
TRBJ2-2	few	TRBV4-3	.	CASSQDGQKNTGELFF	TGCGCCAGCAGCCAAGATGGGCAGAAGAACACCGGGGAGCTGTTTTTT
TRBJ2-7	.	TRBV7-9	TRBD2	CASSLKPGLAGINEQYF	TGTGCCAGCAGCTTAAAGCCGGGACTAGCGGGGATTAACGAGCAGTACTTC
TRBJ2-7	.	TRBV7-3	.	CASSYLEGEQYF	TGTGCCAGCAGCTACCTCGAGGGCGAGCAGTACTTC
TRBJ2-3	.	TRBV27	TRBD1	CASAPGQGGRGTNTQYF	TGTGCCAGCGCGCCGGGACAGGGCGGACGGGGCACCAATACGCAGTATTTT
TRBJ1-3	.	TRBV7-3	TRBD1	CASSPTGRSDRASGNTIYF	TGTGCCAGCAGCCCCACAGGAAGGTCGGACAGGGCTTCTGGAAACACCATATATTTT
TRBJ1-2	.	TRBV6-5	TRBD1	CASSVGQPYGYTF	TGTGCCAGCAGCGTGGGACAGCCCTATGGCTACACCTTC
TRBJ2-7	.	TRBV6-6	TRBD1	CATNRGPTYEQYF	TGTGCCACCAACAGGGGGCCCACCTACGAGCAGTACTTC
TRBJ1-2	few	TRBV5-4	.	CASSLGAVYGYTF	TGTGCCAGCAGCTTGGGAGCTGTCTATGGCTACACCTTC
TRBJ2-1	.	TRBV29-1	TRBD2	CSEKRGMNEQFF	TGCAGCGAGAAGCGGGGAATGAATGAGCAGTTCTTC
TRBJ2-3	.	TRBV15	TRBD1	CATQGAADTQYF	TGTGCCACCCAGGGGGCCGCAGATACGCAGTATTTT
TRBJ2-5	.	TRBV9	TRBD2	CASSASLGGAKETQYF	TGTGCCAGCAGCGCTTCCCTCGGGGGGGCCAAAGAGACCCAGTACTTC
TRBJ1-1	.	TRBV5-6	TRBD1	CASSLAGTGLPAFF	TGTGCCAGCAGCTTGGCAGGGACAGGGCTTCCAGCTTTCTTT
TRBJ2-3	.	TRBV27	TRBD2	CASSLAGGPTDTQYF	TGTGCCAGCAGTTTAGCGGGGGGGCCGACAGATACGCAGTATTTT
TRBJ2-7	.	TRBV27	.	CASVGTNYEQYF	TGTGCCAGCGTTGGGACAAATTACGAGCAGTACTTC
TRBJ2-7	.	TRBV6-1	TRBD2	CASSEAMLAGGPYEQYF	TGTGCCAGCAGTGAAGCGATGCTAGCGGGGGGCCCCTACGAGCAGTACTTC
TRBJ2-3	.	TRBV4-2	TRBD1	CASSREPETGSRGTDTQYF	TGTGCCAGCAGCCGGGAGCCCGAGACAGGGAGTAGAGGCACAGATACGCAGTATTTT
TRBJ1-2	.	TRBV18	.	CASPSVGGEGANYGYTF	TGTGCCAGCCCCTCCGTTGGGGGCGAGGGCGCTAACTATGGCTACACCTTC
TRBJ1-5	.	TRBV19	TRBD1	CASSSRTGSNQPQHF	TGTGCCAGTAGTTCCCGGACAGGGTCAAATCAGCCCCAGCATTTT
TRBJ1-5	.	TRBV4-1	TRBD1	CASSQKAGTGGHQPQHF	TGCGCCAGCAGCCAAAAAGCCGGGACAGGGGGGCATCAGCCCCAGCATTTT
TRBJ2-7	.	TRBV6-5	.	CASRTRGLLGSEQYF	TGTGCCAGCAGAACTAGAGGCCTCCTGGGATCCGAGCAGTACTTC
TRBJ1-2	.	TRBV7-9	TRBD1	CASSSTGINYGYTF	TGTGCCAGCAGCTCGACAGGGATTAACTATGGCTACACCTTC
TRBJ1-6	few	TRBV12-2	.	CASPKDREEGSYNSPLHF	TGTGCAAGTCCTAAGGACAGGGAAGAGGGCTCCTATAATTCACCCCTCCACTTT
TRBJ1-1	few	TRBV9	.	CASSVVGAGVSEAFF	TGTGCCAGCAGCGTAGTGGGGGCGGGGGTCTCTGAAGCTTTCTTT
TRBJ1-5	.	TRBV2	.	CASNPGANQPQHF	TGTGCCAGCAACCCTGGGGCAAATCAGCCCCAGCATTTT
TRBJ2-1	.	TRBV5-5	.	CASSLAGTATYNEQFF	TGTGCCAGCAGCTTGGCCGGGACTGCCACCTACAATGAGCAGTTCTTC
TRBJ2-3	.	TRBV6-4	.	CASSERGSTDTQYF	TGTGCCAGCAGTGAGCGGGGAAGCACAGATACGCAGTATTTT
TRBJ1-4	.	TRBV5-3	.	CARSLVGGDEKLFF	TGTGCCAGAAGCTTGGTAGGGGGAGATGAAAAACTGTTTTTT
TRBJ1-1	.	TRBV28	.	CASSSPRTANTEAFF	TGTGCCAGCAGTTCGCCTCGGACAGCTAACACTGAAGCTTTCTTT